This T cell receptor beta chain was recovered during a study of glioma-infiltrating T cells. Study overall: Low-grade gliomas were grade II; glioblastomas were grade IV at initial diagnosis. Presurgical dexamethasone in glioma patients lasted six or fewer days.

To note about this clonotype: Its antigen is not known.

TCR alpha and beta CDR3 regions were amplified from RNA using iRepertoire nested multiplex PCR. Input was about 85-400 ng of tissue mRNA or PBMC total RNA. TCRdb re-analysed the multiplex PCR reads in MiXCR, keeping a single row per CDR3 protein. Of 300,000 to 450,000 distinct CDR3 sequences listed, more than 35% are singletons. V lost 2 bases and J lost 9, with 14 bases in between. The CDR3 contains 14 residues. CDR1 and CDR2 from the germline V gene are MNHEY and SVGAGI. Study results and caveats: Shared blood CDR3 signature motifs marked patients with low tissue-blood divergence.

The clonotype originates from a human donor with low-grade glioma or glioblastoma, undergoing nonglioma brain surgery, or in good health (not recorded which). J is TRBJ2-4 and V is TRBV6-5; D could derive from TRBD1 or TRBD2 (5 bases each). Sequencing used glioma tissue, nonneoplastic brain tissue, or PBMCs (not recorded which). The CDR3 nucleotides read TGTGCCAGCAGTTACCAGGGACCCGGCGGCATTCAGTACTTC. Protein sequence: CASSYQGPGGIQYF.